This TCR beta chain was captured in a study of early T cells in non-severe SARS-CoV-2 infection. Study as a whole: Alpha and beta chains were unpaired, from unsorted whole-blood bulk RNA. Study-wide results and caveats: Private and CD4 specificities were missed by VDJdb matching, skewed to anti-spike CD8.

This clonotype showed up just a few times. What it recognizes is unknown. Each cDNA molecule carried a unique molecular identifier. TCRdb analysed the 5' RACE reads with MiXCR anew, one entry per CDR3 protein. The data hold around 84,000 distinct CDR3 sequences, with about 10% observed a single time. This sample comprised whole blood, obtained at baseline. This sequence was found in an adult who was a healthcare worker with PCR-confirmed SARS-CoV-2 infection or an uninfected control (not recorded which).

DNA of the CDR3: TGCGCCAGCAGCCCTTCCCCGAGCCAGGACAAGCAGTACTTC. Translated, it gives CASSPSPSQDKQYF. The chain combines TRBV4-1 with TRBJ2-7; TRBD1 is a possible D gene (5 bases). There are 14 residues in the CDR3. The V gene's germline CDR1 is MGHRA and CDR2 YSYEKL. V was shortened by 4 bases and J by 8 bases, with 18 bases between the two germline ends.